Listed here is a single T cell receptor (beta chain). The data originate from a study of blood T cell repertoires in COVID-19. Study in general: Samples came from the United States, Italy and Spain, spanning acute and convalescent COVID-19. T cells, B-cell-depleted T cells, or PBMCs provided the cDNA or gDNA that served as material.

The CDR3 has 15 residues. CDR1 MNHEY and CDR2 SMNVEV come from the germline V gene (reference sequence). With 5 bases clipped from V and 6 bases from J, the junction kept 8 bases outside the gene matches. In the source study's methods: Reference gene primer amplification yielded estimated nucleated cell counts. Sequencing used immunoSEQ multiplex PCR; TCRdb keeps in-frame clones, though not all of them. Clone size and the V and J calls come from that table; the DNA yielded D and trimming. This sample carries more than 95,000 clones, about 90% of them seen once, and the ten largest clones take 6.2%. The sample was peripheral blood. The chain couples TRBV27 to TRBJ2-2; 8 bases fit TRBD2. The receptor comes from a human donor in a cohort sampled during active COVID-19. CDR3 nucleotide sequence: TGTGCCAGCAGTCAGGCGGGGGGCAACTCCGGGGAGCTGTTTTTT. It yields the protein CASSQAGGNSGELFF.